This T cell receptor (beta chain) is from a study of CD8 T cells in ankylosing spondylitis. Comments on this clonotype: Its antigen is currently unknown.

The authors made TCR beta libraries by quantitative 5'-RACE with molecular barcodes. One entry per CDR3 protein results from TCRdb running MiXCR on the 5' RACE reads. The sample has around 390,000 distinct CDR3 sequences, approximately 20% seen once. Study results and limitations: Reportedly, significant enrichment of disease-linked clones occurred in matched ankylosing spondylitis synovial fluid. Certain motif variants had earlier been reported in reactive arthritis synovial fluid and blood. Made up of 7 to 9 highly homologous variants, a TCR beta motif appeared characteristic of ankylosing spondylitis blood.

The sequence was collected from a male donor with ankylosing spondylitis. Sequencing was done on a sample of blood, either unsorted or a sorted T cell fraction (not recorded which).

Written as DNA, the CDR3 is TGCAGTGCTAGAGCAAACTACCCCGCAGATACGCAGTATTTT. Its translation is CSARANYPADTQYF. The chain employs TRBV20-1 and TRBJ2-3; no reliable D call. CDR1 and CDR2 (germline): DFQATT, SNEGSKA (reference sequence). This CDR3 has 14 residues. Trimming pared 1 base from V and 4 bases from J, leaving 12 bases between.